This T cell receptor beta chain appears in the sequencing data of a study of blood T cells in healthy people across ages. The wider study: Researchers report that template switching captured about one barcoded beta molecule per two T cells. Study outcomes and limitations: Estimates of total diversity, which came from one million sequenced T cells, were considered to be underestimates. Diversity of TCR beta correlated strongly with naive T cell percentage. Conclusively comparing naive with antigen-experienced cells was impossible with unsorted PBMCs.

Looked up from germline, CDR1 is LGHDT and CDR2 is YNNKEL (reference sequence). Trimming removed 3 bases from V and 0 bases from J, with 9 bases in between. This CDR3 has 14 amino acids. On this clonotype itself: Its cognate antigen is unknown.

Together with a sample-barcoded 5' primer, a J-beta primer mix was included in a second PCR lasting about 7 to 12 cycles. From the 5' RACE reads, TCRdb called clonotypes with MiXCR, one entry per CDR3 protein. The sample holds over a million distinct CDR3 sequences, around 43% seen once. The source of this sequence is a woman between 55 and 75 years old in good health. Source material: blood. The rearrangement uses TRBV3-1 and TRBJ2-7; D ambiguous. In DNA form, the CDR3 reads TGTGCCAGCAGCCACGCCACGCCCTCCTACGAGCAGTACTTC. Protein: CASSHATPSYEQYF.